This T cell receptor (beta chain) was sequenced for a study of blood T cell repertoires in COVID-19. Study as a whole: PBMCs, B-cell-depleted T cells, or T cells provided the cDNA or gDNA that made up the material.

Original handling: Quantification of nucleated cells was approximated via reference gene primer amplification. Only in-frame clones appear in the TCRdb table, and some are missing; sequencing was by immunoSEQ multiplex PCR. The V and J calls and clone size are taken from that table; D and trimming were inferred from the DNA. The data show fewer than 90,000 clones, about 95% seen once. This CDR3 comprises 12 residues. V was pared by 7 bases and J by 7 bases, with 13 bases between. CDR1 and CDR2 from the germline V gene are MNHEY and SVGAGI. The receptor's source is a human donor with active COVID-19. The donor label of this sample is uncertain. Material for sequencing was peripheral blood. V gene TRBV6-5 combines with J gene TRBJ1-1; D is unclear. The DNA of the CDR3 is TGTGCCAGCACTCGGGGTGGGGTTGAAGCTTTCTTT. Amino acid sequence: CASTRGGVEAFF.